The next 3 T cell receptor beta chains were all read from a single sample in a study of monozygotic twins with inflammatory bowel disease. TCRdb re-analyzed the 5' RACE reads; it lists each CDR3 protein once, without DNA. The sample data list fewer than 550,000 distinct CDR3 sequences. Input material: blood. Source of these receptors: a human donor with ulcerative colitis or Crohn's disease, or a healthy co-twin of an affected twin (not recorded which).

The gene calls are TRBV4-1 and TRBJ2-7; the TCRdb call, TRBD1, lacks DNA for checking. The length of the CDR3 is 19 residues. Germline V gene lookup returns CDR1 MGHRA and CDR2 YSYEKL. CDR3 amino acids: CASSHYLDGVLSARDEQYF.

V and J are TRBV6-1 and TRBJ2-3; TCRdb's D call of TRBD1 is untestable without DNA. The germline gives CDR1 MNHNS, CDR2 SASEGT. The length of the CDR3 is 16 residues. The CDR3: CASSDMGGGVTDTQYF.

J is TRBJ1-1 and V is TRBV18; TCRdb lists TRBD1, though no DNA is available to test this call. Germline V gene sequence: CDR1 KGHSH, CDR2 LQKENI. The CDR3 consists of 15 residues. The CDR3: CASSPVKGAGTEAFF.